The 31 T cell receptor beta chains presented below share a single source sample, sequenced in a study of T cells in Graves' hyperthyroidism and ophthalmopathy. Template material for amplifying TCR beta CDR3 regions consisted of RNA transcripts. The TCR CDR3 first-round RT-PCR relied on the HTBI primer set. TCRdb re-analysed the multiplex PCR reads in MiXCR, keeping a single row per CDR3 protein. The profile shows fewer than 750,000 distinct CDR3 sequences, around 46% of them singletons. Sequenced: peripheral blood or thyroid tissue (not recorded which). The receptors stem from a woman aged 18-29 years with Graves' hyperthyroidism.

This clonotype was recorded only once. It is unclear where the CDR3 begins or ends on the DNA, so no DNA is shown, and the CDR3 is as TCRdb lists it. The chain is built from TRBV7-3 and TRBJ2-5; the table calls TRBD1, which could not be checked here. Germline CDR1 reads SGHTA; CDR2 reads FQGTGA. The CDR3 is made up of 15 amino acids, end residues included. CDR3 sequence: CACSVEGRGPETQYF.

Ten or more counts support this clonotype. The CDR3, as DNA: TGTGCCAGCAGGGGGGACACCTACGAGCAGTACTTC. This codes for CASRGDTYEQYF. The rearrangement links TRBV2 to TRBJ2-7, with D perhaps TRBD1 (6 bases). Germline V CDR1 and CDR2: SNHLY, FYNNEI. Trimming left V 6 bases short and J 2 bases short, with 8 bases between. The CDR3 is made up of 12 amino acids.

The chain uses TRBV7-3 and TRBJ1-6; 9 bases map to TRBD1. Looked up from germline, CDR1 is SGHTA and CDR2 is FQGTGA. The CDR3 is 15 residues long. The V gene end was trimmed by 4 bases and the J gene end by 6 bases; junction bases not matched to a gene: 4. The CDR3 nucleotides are TGTGCCAGCAGCTCGACAGGGGGGAGTAATTCACCCCTCCACTTT. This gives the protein CASSSTGGSNSPLHF.

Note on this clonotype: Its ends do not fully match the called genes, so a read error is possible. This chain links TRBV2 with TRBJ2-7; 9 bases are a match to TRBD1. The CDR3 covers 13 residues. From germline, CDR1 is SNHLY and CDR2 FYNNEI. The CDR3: CASSERDRAEQCF. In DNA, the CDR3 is TGTGCCAGCAGTGAGCGGGACAGGGCCGAGCAGTGCTTC.

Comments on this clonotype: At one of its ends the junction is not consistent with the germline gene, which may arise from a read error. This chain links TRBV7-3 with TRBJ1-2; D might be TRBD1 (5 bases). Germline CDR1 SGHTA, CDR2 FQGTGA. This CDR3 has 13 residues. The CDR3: CASSLNRNSGYTF. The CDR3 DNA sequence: TGTGCCAGCAGCTTGAACAGGAACTCTGGCTACACCTTC.

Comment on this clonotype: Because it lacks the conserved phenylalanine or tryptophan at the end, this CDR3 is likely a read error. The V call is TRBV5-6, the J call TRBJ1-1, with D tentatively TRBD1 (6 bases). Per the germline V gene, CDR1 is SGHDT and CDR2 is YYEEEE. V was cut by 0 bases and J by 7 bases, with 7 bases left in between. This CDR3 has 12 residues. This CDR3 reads CASSLATGEAFL. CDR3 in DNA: TGTGCCAGCAGCTTGGCGACAGGTGAAGCTTTCCTT.

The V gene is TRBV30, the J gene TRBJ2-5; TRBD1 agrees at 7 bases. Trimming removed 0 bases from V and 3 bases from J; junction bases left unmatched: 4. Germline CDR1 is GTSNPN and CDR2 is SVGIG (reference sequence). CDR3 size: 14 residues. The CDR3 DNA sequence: TGTGCCTGGAGTGTAGGGGGCAGAGAAGAGACCCAGTACTTC. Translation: CAWSVGGREETQYF.

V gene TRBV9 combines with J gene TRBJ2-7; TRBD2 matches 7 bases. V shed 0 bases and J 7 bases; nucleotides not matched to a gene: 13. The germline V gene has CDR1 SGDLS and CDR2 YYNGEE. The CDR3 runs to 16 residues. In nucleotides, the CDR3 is TGTGCCAGCAGCGTAGGGCGAAAAGGGGACTACAATGAGCAGTACTTC. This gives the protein CASSVGRKGDYNEQYF.

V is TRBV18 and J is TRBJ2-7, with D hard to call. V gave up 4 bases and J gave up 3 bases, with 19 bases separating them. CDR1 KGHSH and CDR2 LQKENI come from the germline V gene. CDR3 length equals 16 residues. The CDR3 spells CASSRGDTEAFYEQYF. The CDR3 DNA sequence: TGTGCCAGCTCACGAGGAGACACTGAAGCTTTCTACGAGCAGTACTTC. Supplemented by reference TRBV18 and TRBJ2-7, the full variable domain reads NAGVMQNPRHLVRRRGQEARLRCSPMKGHSHVYWYRQLPEEGLKFMVYLQKENIIDESGMPKERFSAEFPKEGPSILRIQQVVRGDSAAYFCASSRGDTEAFYEQYFGPGTRLTVT.

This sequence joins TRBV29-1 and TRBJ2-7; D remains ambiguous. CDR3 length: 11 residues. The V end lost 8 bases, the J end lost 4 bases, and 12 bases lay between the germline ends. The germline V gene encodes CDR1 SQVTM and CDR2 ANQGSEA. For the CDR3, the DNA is TGCAGCTTGGGATCCGGATACGAGCAGTACTTC. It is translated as CSLGSGYEQYF.

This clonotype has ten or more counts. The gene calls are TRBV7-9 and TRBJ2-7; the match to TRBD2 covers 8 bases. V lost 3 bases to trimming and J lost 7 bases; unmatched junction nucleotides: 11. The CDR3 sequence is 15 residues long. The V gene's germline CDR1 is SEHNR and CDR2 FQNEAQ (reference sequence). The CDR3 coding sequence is TGTGCCAGCAGCTTTACAGCGGGAGTGGTCTCTGAGCAGTACTTC. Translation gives CASSFTAGVVSEQYF.

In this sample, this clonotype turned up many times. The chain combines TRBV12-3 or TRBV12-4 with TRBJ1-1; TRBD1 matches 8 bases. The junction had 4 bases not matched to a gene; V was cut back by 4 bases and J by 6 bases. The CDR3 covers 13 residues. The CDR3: CASSWTGIPEAFF. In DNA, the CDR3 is TGTGCCAGCAGTTGGACAGGGATTCCTGAAGCTTTCTTT.

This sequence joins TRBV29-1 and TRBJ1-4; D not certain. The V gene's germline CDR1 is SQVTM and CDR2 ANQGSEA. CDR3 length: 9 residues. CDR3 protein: CSEGGKLFF. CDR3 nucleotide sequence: TGCAGTGAGGGCGGGAAACTGTTTTTT.

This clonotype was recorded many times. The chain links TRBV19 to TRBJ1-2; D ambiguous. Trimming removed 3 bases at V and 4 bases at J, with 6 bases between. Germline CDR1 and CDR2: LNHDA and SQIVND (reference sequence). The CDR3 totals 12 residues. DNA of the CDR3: TGTGCCAGTAGTATTGACGGCTATGGCTACACCTTC. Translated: CASSIDGYGYTF.

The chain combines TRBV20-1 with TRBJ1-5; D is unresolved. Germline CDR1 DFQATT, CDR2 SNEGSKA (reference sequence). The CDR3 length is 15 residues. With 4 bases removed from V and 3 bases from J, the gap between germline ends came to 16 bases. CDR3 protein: CSATTDRDFNQPQHF. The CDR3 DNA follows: TGCAGTGCTACCACGGACCGGGATTTCAATCAGCCCCAGCATTTT.

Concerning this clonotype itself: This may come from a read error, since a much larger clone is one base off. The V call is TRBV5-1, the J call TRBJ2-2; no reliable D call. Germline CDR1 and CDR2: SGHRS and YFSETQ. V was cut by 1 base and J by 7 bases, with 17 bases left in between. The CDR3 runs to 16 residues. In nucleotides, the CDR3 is TGCGCCAGCAGCTTGAGGCTAGGGCTATCCAACGGGGAGCTGTTTTTT. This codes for CASSLRLGLSNGELFF.

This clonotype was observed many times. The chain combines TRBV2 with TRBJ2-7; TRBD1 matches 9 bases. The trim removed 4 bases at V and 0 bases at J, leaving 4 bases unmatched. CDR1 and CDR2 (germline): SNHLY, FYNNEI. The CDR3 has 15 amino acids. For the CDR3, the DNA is TGTGCCAGCAGTGTGGGACAGGGTTTCTCCTACGAGCAGTACTTC. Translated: CASSVGQGFSYEQYF. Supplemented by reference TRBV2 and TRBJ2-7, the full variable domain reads EPEVTQTPSHQVTQMGQEVILRCVPISNHLYFYWYRQILGQKVEFLVSFYNNEISEKSEIFDDQFSVERPDGSNFTLKIRSTKLEDSAMYFCASSVGQGFSYEQYFGPGTRLTVT.

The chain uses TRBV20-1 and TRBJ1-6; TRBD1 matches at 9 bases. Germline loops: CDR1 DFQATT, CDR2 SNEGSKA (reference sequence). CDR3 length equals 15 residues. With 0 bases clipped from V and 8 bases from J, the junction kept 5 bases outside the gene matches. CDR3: CSARERGQGHSPLHF. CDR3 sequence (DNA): TGCAGTGCTAGAGAGCGGGGACAGGGACATTCACCCCTCCACTTT.

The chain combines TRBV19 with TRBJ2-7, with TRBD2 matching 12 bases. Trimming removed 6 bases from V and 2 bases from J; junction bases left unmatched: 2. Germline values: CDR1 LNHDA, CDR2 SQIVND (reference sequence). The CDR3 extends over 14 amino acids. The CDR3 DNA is TGTGCCAGTAGATGGACTAGCGGGACCTACGAGCAGTACTTC. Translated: CASRWTSGTYEQYF.

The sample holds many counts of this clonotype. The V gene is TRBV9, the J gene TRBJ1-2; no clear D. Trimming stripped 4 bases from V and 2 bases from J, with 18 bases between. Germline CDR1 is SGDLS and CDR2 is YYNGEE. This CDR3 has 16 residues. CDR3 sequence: CASSLGRTPSNYGYTF. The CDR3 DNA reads TGTGCCAGCAGCCTTGGTAGGACCCCTTCAAACTATGGCTACACCTTC.

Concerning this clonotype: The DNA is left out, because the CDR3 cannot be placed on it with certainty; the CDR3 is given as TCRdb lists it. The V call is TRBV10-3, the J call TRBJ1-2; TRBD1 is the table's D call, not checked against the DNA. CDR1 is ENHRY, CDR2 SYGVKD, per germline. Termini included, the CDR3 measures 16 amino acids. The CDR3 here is CAICSAPGQGVNGYTF.

This CDR3 is CASGRDQPQHF. CDR3 DNA sequence: TGCGCCAGCGGCAGGGATCAGCCCCAGCATTTT. This chain uses TRBV10-1 with TRBJ1-5, with D possibly matching TRBD1 (5 bases). Trimming removed 8 bases at V and 5 bases at J, with 7 bases between. Germline V gene sequence: CDR1 WNHNN, CDR2 SYGVQD (reference sequence). CDR3 size: 11 residues.

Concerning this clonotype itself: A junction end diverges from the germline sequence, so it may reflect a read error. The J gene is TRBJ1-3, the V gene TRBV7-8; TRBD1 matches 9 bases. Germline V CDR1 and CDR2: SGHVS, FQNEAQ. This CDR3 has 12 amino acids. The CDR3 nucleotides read TGTGCCAGCAGCCTAGGGACAGGGACATTGGATTTT. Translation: CASSLGTGTLDF.

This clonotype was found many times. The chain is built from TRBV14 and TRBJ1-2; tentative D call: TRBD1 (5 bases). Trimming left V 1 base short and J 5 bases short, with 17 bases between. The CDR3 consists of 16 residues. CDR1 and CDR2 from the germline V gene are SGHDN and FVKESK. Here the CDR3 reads CASSQGGTRGWYGYTF. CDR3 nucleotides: TGTGCCAGCAGCCAAGGGGGGACTCGTGGTTGGTATGGCTACACCTTC.

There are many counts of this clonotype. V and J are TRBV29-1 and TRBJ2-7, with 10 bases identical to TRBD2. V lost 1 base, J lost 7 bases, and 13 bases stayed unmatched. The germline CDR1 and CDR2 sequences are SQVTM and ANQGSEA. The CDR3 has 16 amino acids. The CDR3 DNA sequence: TGCAGCGTTGAAGGGGGGATAGCGGGAGGCAAACGGGAGCAGTACTTC. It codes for CSVEGGIAGGKREQYF.

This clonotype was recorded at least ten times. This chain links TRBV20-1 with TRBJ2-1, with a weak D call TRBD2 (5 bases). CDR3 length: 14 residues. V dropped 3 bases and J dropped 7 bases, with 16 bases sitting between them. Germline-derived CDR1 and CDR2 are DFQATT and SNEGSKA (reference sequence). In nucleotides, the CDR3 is TGCAGTGCTAGTAGCCACCTACTAGGAAATGAGCAGTTCTTC. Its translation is CSASSHLLGNEQFF.

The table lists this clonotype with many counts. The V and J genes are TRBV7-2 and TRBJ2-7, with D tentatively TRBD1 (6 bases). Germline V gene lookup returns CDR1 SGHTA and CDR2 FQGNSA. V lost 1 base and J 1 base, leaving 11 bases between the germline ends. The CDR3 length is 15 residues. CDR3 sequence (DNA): TGTGCCAGCAGCTTAGGATACAGGGAATCCTACGAGCAGTACTTC. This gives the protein CASSLGYRESYEQYF.

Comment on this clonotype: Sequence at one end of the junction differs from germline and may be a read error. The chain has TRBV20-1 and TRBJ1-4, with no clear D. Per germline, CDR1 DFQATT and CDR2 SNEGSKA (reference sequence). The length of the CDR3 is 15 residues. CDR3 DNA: TGCAGTGCTAGAGATCCCACGGCAGGTTTTTTAAAACTGCTTTTT. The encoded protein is CSARDPTAGFLKLLF.

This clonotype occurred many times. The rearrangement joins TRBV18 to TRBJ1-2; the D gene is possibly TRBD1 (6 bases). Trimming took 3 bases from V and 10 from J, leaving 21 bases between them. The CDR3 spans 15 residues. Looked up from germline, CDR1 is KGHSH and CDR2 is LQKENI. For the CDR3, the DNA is TGTGCCAGCTCACCGATCACAGGGTCCAGGGTAGACTACACCTTC. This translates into CASSPITGSRVDYTF.

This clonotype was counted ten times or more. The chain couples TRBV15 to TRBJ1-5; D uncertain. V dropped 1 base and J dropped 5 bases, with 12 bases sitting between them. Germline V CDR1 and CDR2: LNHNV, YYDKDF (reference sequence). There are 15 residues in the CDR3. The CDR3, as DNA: TGTGCCACCAGCAGAGTAGATCACATAGATCAGCCCCAGCATTTT. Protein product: CATSRVDHIDQPQHF.

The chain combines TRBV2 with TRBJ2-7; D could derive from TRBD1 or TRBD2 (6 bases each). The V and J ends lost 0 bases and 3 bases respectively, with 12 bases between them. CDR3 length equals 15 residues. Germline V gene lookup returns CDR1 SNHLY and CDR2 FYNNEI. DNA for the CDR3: TGTGCCAGCAGTGAAGCGGTCCGGGGGCGCTACGAGCAGTACTTC. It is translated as CASSEAVRGRYEQYF.